Described below is a single T cell receptor beta chain sequence and its context. This sample is drawn from a study of shared clonotypes between healthy human individuals. The germline V and J ends were trimmed by 1 base and 9 bases, with 16 bases remaining between them. CDR1 and CDR2 (germline): SGHAT, FQNNGV. This CDR3 region has 15 residues. Every subset had its genomic DNA shared out evenly among several immunoSEQ plates. The protocol was immunoSEQ multiplex PCR, while the TCRdb copy is restricted to in-frame clones and leaves out a portion. The repertoire has over a million clones, nearly 99% of them found once; the top ten carry roughly 0.45%.

This clonotype was obtained from a man under 40 in good health. The J gene is TRBJ2-4, the V gene TRBV11-2; D is possibly TRBD1 (6 bases). The source material was naive CD4+ T cells sorted from blood. Regarding subset: CD45RA+ positively selected. CDR3 in amino acids: CASSLAFSLGGIQYF. CDR3 nucleotide sequence: TGTGCCAGCAGCTTAGCTTTCTCCCTAGGGGGCATTCAGTACTTC.